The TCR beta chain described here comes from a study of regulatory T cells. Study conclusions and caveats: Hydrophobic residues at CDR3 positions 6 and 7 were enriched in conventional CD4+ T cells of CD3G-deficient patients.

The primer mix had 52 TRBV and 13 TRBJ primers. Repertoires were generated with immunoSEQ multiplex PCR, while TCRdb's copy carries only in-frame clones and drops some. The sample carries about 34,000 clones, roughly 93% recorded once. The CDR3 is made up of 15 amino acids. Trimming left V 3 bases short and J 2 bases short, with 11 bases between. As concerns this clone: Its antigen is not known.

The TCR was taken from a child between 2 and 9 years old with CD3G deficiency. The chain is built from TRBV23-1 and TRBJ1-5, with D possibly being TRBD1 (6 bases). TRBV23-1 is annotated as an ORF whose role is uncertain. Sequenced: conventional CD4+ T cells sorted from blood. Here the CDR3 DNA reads TGCGCCAGCAGTCATTGCCCAGGGGGCAATCAGCCCCAGCATTTT. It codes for CASSHCPGGNQPQHF.